The entry that follows covers one TCR beta chain sequence. Its specificity is not known. V dropped 8 bases and J dropped 5; count of bases not matched to a gene: 10. Germline loops: CDR1 MNHEY, CDR2 SVGAGI. CDR3 length equals 14 residues. This record comes from a study of long-term antiretroviral therapy in people with HIV. Findings and caveats of the study: ART was followed by higher diversity that remained below transplant donor controls.

An immunoSEQ assay, version v3.0, was performed at survey level. Using immunoSEQ multiplex PCR, the repertoire was profiled, and TCRdb retains in-frame clones only, with some absent. The table includes about 30,000 clones, approximately 86% detected once. The source of this sequence is a man aged 35 to 55 with HIV. The sequences come from unsorted PBMCs, collected 3 years after starting antiretroviral therapy. The rearrangement joins TRBV6-5 to TRBJ1-1; 8 bases line up with TRBD1. The CDR3 nucleotides are TGTGCCAGCGTCGAAGGACAGGGAAGAACTGAAGCTTTCTTT. Translation gives CASVEGQGRTEAFF.